This T cell receptor beta chain stems from a study of beta chain features in type 1 diabetes. The overall study: Regarding age, gender and cell yields, patients proved similar to healthy donors. General study results and limits: PCR might preferentially amplify shorter templates, equally in patients and controls. TCRB CDR3s from Type 1 diabetes patients were moderately but significantly shorter in all four CD4+ subsets.

V lost 3 bases, J lost 2 bases, and 9 bases lay in between. The CDR3 runs 14 residues. Germline V gives CDR1 MNHEY, CDR2 SMNVEV (reference sequence). This clone was counted only a few times. Its target is unknown. Averaging around 120 mL, one heparinised blood draw came from each individual donor. The authors reverse transcribed all of the isolated RNA, so sequencing captured expressed TCRB transcripts. Naive, central memory and regulatory T cell samples averaged roughly 3.7 million reads. Sequencing used immunoSEQ multiplex PCR; TCRdb keeps in-frame clones, though not all of them. The sample carries about 740,000 clones, roughly an eighth recorded once.

This sequence joins TRBV27 and TRBJ2-3, with a tentative D call TRBD1 (6 bases). The source material was naive CD4+ T cells from blood. This receptor was taken from a man between 18 and 29 years old with type 1 diabetes. The CDR3, as DNA: TGTGCCAGCAGTTTCCGGACAGCCACAGATACGCAGTATTTT. Its translation: CASSFRTATDTQYF.